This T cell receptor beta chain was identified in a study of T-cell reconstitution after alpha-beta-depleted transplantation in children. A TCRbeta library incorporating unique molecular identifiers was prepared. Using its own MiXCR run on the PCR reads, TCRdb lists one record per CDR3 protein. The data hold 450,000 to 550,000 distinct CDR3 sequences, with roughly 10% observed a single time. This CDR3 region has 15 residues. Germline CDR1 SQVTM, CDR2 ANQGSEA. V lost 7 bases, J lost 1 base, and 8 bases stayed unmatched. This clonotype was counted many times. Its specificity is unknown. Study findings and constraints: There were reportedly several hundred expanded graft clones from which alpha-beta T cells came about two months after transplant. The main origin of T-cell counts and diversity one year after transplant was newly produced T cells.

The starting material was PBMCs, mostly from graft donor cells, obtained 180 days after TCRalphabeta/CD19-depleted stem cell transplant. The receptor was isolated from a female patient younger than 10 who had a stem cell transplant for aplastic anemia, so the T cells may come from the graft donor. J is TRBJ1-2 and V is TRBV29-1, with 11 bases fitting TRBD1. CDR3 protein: CSAHGQGAVNYGYTF. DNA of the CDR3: TGCAGCGCCCATGGACAGGGGGCAGTTAACTATGGCTACACCTTC.